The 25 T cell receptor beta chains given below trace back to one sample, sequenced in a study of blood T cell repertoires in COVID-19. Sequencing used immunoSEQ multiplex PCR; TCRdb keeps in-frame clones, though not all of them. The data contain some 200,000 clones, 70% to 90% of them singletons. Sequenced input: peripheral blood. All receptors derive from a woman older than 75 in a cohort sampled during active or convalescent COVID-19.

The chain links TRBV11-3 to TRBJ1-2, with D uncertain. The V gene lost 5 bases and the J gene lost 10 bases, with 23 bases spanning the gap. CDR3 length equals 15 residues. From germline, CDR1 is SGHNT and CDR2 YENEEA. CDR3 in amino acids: CASSVSFGQAEIYTF. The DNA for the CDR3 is TGTGCCAGCAGCGTTAGTTTTGGGCAGGCCGAGATCTACACCTTC.

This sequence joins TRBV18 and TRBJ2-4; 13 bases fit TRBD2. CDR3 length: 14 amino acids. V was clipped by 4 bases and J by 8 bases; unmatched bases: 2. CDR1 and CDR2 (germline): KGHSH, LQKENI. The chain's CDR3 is CASSLGLAGDIQYF. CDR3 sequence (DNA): TGTGCCAGCTCACTCGGACTAGCGGGGGACATTCAGTACTTC.

DNA of the CDR3: TGTGCCAGCGTAGTAGGAGGACTAGCGACTTCAGAGCAGTTCTTC. Encoded protein: CASVVGGLATSEQFF. This rearrangement joins TRBV2 to TRBJ2-1; 9 bases fit TRBD2. Germline-derived CDR1 and CDR2 are SNHLY and FYNNEI. The CDR3 extends over 15 amino acids. The ends lost 8 bases at V and 10 bases at J; junction bases unmatched: 15.

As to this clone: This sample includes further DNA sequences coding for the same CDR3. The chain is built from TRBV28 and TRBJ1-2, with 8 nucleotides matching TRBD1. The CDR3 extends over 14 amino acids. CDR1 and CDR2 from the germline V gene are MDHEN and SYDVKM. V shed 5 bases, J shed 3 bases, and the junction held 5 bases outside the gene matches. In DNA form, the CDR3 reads TGTGCCAGCAGTCTGCGGACAGGGCACTATGGCTACACCTTC. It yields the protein CASSLRTGHYGYTF.

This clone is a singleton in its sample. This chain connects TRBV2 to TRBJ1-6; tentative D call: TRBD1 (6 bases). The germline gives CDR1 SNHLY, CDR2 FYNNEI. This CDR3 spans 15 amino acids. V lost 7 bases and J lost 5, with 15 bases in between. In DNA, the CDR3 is TGTGCCAGCAACCTCGGGACACGGAATAATTCACCCCTCCACTTT. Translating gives CASNLGTRNNSPLHF.

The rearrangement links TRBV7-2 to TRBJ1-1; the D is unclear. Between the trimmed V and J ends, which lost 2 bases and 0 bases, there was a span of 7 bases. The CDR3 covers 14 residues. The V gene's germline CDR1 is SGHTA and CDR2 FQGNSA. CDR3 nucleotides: TGTGCCAGCAGCTTAAGCTCCATGAACACTGAAGCTTTCTTT. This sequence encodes CASSLSSMNTEAFF.

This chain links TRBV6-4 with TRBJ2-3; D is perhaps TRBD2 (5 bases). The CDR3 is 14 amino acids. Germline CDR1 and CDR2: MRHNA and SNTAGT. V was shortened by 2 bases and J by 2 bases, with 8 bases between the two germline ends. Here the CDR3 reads CASSDPGSTDTQYF. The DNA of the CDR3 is TGTGCCAGCAGTGACCCGGGATCCACAGATACGCAGTATTTT.

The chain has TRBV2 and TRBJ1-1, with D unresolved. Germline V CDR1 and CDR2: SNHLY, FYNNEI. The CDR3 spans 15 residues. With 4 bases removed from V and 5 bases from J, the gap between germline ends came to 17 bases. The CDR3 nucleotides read TGTGCCAGCAGTGGCTATTCATCGGTTGTTACTGAAGCTTTCTTT. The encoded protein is CASSGYSSVVTEAFF.

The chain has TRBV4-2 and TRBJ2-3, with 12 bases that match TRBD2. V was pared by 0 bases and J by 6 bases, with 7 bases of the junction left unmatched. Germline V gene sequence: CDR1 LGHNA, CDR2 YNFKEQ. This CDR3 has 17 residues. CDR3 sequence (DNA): TGTGCCAGCAGCCAAGAGTCTAGCGGGAGGGGTTTCGATACGCAGTATTTT. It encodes CASSQESSGRGFDTQYF.

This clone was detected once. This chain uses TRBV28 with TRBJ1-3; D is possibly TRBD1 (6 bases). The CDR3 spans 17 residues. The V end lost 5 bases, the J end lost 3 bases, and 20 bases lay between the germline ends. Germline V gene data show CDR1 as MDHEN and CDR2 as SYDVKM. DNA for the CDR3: TGTGCCAGCAGTCCTATGACGTCAGGGGCCGGTGGAAACACCATATATTTT. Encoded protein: CASSPMTSGAGGNTIYF.

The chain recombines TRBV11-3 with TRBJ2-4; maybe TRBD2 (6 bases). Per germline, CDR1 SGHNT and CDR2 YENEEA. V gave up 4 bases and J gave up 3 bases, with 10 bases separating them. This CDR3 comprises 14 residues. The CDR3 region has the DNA TGTGCCAGCAGCTCCGCGGGGAGCAAAAACATTCAGTACTTC. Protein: CASSSAGSKNIQYF. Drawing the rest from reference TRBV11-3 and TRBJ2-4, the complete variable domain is EAGVVQSPRYKIIEKKQPVAFWCNPISGHNTLYWYLQNLGQGPELLIRYENEEAVDDSQLPKDRFSAERLKGVDSTLKIQPAELGDSAVYLCASSSAGSKNIQYFGAGTRLSVL.

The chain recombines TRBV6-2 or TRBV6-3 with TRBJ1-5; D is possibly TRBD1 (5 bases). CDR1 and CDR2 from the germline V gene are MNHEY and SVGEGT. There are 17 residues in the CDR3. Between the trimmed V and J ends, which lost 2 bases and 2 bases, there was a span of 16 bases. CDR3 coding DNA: TGTGCCAGCAGTTACGCAGGGACTGGAGGTGGCAATCAGCCCCAGCATTTT. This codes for CASSYAGTGGGNQPQHF.

CDR3 residues: CASSVAGTSGNTIYF. Written as DNA, the CDR3 is TGTGCCAGCAGCGTAGCCGGGACAAGTGGAAACACCATATATTTT. V is TRBV9 and J is TRBJ1-3, with a weak D call TRBD1 (6 bases). The CDR3 sequence is 15 residues long. V lost 0 bases, J lost 3 bases, and 10 bases lay in between. Germline lookup yields CDR1 SGDLS and CDR2 YYNGEE.

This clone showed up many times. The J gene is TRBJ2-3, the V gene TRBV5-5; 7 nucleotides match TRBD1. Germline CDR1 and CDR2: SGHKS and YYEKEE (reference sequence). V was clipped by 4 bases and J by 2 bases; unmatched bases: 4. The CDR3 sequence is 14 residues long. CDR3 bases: TGTGCCAGCAGCCTGACAGGGCACACAGATACGCAGTATTTT. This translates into CASSLTGHTDTQYF.

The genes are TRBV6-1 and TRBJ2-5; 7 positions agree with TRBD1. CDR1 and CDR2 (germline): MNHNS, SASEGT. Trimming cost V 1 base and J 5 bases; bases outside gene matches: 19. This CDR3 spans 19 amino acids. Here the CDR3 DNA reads TGTGCCAGCAGTGAAGGAGGGGTGGACAGACAGGGCTTATCGGAGACCCAGTACTTC. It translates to CASSEGGVDRQGLSETQYF.

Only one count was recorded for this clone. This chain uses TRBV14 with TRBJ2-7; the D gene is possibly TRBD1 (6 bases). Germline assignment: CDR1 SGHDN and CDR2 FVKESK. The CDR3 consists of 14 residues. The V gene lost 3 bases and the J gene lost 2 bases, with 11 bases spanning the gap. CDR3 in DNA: TGTGCCAGCAGCCATTGGACAGCCCCCTACGAGCAGTACTTC. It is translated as CASSHWTAPYEQYF.

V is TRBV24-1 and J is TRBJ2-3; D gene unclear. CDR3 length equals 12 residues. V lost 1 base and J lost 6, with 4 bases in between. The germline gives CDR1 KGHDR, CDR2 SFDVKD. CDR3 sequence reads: CATSDFADTQYF. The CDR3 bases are TGTGCCACCAGTGATTTTGCGGATACGCAGTATTTT.

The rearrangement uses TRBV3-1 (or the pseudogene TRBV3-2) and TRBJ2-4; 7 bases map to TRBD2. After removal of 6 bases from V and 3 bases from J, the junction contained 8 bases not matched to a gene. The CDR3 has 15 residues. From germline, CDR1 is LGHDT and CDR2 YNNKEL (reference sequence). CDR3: CASSHRGDDKNIQYF. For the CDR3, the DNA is TGTGCCAGCAGTCACCGGGGGGACGACAAAAACATTCAGTACTTC.

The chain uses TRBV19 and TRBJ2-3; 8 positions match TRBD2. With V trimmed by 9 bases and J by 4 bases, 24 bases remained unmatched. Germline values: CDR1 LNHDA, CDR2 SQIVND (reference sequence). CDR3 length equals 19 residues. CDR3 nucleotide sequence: TGTGCCAGCCCCCCCCCTCTGGGCGGGAGGACATCAACTTCAGATACGCAGTATTTT. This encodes CASPPPLGGRTSTSDTQYF.

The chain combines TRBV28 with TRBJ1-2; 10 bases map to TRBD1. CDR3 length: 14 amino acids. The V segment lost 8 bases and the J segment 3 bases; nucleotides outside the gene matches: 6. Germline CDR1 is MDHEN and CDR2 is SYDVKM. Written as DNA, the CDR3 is TGTGCCAGCCGAAGACAGGGGGCGGACTATGGCTACACCTTC. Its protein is CASRRQGADYGYTF.

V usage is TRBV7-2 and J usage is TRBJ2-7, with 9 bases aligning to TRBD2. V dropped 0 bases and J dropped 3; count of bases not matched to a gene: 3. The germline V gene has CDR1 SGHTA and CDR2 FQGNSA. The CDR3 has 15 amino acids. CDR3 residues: CASSLAMTSGYEQYV. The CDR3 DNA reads TGTGCCAGCAGCTTAGCGATGACTAGCGGCTACGAGCAGTACGTC.

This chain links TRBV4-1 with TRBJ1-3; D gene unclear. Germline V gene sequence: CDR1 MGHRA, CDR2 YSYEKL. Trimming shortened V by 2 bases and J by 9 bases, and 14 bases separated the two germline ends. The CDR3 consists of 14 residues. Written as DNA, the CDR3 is TGCGCCAGCAGCCAATTTCTGGGAGCGGGCACCATATATTTT. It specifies CASSQFLGAGTIYF.

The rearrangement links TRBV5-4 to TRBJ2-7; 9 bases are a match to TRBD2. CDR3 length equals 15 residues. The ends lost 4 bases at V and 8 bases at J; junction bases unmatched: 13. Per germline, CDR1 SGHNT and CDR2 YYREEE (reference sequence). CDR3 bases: TGTGCCAGCAGCCTTGGGGTGGCTAGCGGGGTCAAGCAGTACTTC. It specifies CASSLGVASGVKQYF.

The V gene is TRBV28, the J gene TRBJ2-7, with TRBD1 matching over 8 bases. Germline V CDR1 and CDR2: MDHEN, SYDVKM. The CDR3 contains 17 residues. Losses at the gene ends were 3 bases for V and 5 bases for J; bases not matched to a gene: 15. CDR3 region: CASSFPSPKTGDNEQYF. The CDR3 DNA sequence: TGTGCCAGCAGTTTCCCTAGCCCCAAGACAGGGGACAACGAGCAGTACTTC.

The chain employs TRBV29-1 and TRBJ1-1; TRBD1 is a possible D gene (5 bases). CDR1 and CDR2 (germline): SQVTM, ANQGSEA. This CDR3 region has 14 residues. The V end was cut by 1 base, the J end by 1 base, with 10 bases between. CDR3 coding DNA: TGCAGCGTTGAAGGTGCCGGGGGGAACACTGAAGCTTTCTTT. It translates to CSVEGAGGNTEAFF.